This TCR beta chain was recorded in a study of shared clonotypes between healthy human individuals. Donors were Caucasian adults residing in Nashville, Tennessee, USA. Assay: immunoSEQ multiplex PCR; the TCRdb copy retains only in-frame clones and omits some. This table has 600,000 to 700,000 clones, roughly 72% appearing once. For this clone: The sample carries other DNA sequences with the same CDR3.

There are 14 residues in the CDR3. Between the trimmed V and J ends, which lost 4 bases and 0 bases, there was a span of 8 bases. CDR1 is SGHRS and CDR2 is YFSETQ in the germline V gene. The TCR sequence derives from a woman between 25 and 40 years old in good health. V is TRBV5-1 and J is TRBJ1-3; D is undetermined. Source material: memory CD4+ T cells sorted from blood. Noted subset: CD45RA-negative fraction. For the CDR3, the DNA is TGCGCCAGCAGCCCGGCACCCTCTGGAAACACCATATATTTT. Protein: CASSPAPSGNTIYF.